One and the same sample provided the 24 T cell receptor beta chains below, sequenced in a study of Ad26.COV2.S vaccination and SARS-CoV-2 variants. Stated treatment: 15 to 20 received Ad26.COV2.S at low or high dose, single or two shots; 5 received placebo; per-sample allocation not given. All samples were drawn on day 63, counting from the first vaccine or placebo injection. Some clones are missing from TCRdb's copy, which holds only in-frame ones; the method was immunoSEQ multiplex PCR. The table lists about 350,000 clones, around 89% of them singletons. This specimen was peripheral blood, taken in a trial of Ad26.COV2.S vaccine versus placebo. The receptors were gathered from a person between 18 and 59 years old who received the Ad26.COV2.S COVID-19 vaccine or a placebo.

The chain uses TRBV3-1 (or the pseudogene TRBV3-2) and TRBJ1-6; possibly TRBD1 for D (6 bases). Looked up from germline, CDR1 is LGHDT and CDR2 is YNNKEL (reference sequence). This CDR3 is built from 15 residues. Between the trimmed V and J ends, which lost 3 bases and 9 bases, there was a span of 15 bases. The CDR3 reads CASSQAQGSSSPLHF. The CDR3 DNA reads TGTGCCAGCAGCCAGGCACAGGGTAGTAGTTCACCCCTCCACTTT.

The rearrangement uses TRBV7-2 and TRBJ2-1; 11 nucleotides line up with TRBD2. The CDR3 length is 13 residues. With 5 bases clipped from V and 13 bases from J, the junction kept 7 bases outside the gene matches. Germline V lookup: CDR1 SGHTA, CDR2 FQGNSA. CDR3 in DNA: TGTGCCAGCAGCAGATCTACTAGCGGGGGACAGTTCTTC. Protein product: CASSRSTSGGQFF.

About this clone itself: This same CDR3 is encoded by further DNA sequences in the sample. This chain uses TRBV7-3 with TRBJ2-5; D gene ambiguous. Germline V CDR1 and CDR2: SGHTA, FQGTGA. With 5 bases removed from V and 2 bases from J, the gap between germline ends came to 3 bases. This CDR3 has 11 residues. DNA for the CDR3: TGTGCCAGCAGCATTCAAGAGACCCAGTACTTC. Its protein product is CASSIQETQYF.

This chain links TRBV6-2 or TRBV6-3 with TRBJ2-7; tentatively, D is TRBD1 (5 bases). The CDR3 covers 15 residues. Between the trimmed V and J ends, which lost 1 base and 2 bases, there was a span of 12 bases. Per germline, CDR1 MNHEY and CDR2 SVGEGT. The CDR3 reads CASSYFRAPTYEQYF. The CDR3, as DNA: TGTGCCAGCAGTTACTTCAGGGCTCCGACCTACGAGCAGTACTTC.

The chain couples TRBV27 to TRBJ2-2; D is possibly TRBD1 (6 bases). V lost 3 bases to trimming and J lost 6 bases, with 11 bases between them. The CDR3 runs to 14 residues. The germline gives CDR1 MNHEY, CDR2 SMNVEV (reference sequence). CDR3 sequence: CASSFLQGPGELFF. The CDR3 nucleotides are TGTGCCAGCAGTTTCCTACAGGGCCCCGGGGAGCTGTTTTTT.

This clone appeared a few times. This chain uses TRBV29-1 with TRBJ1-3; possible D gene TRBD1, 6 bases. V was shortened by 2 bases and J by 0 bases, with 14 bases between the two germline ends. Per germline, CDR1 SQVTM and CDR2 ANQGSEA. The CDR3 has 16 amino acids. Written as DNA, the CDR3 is TGCAGCGTTGAAAGTTACGGACAGAACTCTGGAAACACCATATATTTT. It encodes CSVESYGQNSGNTIYF.

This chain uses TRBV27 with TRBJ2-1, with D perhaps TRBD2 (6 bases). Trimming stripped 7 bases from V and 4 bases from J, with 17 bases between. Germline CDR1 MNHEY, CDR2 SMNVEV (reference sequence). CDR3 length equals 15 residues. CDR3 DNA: TGTGCCAGCACCATCTTAGGAGGGTCGTACAATGAGCAGTTCTTC. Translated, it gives CASTILGGSYNEQFF.

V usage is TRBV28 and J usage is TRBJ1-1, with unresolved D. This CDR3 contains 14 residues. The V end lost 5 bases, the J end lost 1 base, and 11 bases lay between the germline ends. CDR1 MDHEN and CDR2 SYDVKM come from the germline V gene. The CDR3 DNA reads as TGTGCCAGCAGTCCCAGACGGAGGAACACTGAAGCTTTCTTT. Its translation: CASSPRRRNTEAFF.

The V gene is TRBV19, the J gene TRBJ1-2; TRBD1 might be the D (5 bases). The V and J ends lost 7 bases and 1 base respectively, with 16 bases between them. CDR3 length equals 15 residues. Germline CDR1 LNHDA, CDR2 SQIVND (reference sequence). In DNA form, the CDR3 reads TGTGCCAGTACCTGGGACGGTAGATTTAACTATGGCTACACCTTC. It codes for CASTWDGRFNYGYTF.

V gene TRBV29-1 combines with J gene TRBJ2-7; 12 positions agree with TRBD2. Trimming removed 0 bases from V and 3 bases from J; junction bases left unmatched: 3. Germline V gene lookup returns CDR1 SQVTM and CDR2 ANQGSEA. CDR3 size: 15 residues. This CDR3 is CSVEEGLAGFYEQYF. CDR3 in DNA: TGCAGCGTTGAAGAGGGACTAGCGGGTTTCTACGAGCAGTACTTC.

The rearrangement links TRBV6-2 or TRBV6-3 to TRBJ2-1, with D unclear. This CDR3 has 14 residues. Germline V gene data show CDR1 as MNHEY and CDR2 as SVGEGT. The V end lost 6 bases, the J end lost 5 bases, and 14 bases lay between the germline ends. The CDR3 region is CASSPGQEHNEQFF. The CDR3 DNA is TGTGCCAGCAGCCCCGGGCAGGAGCACAATGAGCAGTTCTTC.

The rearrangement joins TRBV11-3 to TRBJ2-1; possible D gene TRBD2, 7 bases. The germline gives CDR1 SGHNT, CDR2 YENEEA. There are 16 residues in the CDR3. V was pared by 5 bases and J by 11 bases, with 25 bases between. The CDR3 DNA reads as TGTGCCAGCAGCCAAGGGGGGGTTGTGACTCCCGGGAAGCAGTTCTTC. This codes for CASSQGGVVTPGKQFF.

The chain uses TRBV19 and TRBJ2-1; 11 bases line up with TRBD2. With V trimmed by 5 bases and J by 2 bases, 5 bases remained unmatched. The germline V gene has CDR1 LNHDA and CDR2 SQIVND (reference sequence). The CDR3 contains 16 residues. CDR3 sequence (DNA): TGTGCCAGTAGTGTAACGGGACTAGCGGCCTACAATGAGCAGTTCTTC. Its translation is CASSVTGLAAYNEQFF.

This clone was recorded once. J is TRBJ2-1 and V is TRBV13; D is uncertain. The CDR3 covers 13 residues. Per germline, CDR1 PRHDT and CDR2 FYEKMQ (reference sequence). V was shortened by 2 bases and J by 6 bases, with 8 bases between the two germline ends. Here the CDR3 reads CASSLTPGNEQFF. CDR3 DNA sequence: TGTGCCAGCAGCTTAACCCCCGGCAATGAGCAGTTCTTC.

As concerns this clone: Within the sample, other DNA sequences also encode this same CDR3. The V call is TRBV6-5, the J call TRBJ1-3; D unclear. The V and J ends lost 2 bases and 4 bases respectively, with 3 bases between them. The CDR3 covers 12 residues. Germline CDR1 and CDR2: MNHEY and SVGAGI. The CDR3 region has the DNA TGTGCCAGCAGTTACAGCGGAAACACCATATATTTT. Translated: CASSYSGNTIYF.

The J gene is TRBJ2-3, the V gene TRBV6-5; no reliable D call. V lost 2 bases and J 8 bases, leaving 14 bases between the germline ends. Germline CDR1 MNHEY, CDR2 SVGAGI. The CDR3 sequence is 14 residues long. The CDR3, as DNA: TGTGCCAGCAGTTACGCCCTCTCCGCGTCTACGCAGTATTTT. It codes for CASSYALSASTQYF.

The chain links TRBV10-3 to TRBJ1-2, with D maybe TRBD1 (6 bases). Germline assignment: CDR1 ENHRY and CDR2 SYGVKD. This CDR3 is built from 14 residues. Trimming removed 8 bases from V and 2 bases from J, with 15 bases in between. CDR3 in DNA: TGTGCCATCGGGAGTGAGGGGGAAAACTATGGCTACACCTTC. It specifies CAIGSEGENYGYTF.

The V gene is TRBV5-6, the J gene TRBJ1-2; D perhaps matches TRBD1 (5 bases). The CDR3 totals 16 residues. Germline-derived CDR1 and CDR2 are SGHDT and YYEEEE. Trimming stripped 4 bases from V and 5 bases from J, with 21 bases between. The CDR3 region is CASSPTGEGEGYGYTF. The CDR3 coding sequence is TGTGCCAGCAGCCCCACGGGGGAAGGGGAGGGATATGGCTACACCTTC.

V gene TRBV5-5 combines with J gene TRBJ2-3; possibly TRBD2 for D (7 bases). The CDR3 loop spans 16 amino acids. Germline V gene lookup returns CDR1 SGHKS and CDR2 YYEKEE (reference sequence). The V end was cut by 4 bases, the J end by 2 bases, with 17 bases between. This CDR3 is CASSPLGAGATDTQYF. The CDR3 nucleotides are TGTGCCAGCAGCCCCCTAGGGGCGGGGGCCACAGATACGCAGTATTTT.

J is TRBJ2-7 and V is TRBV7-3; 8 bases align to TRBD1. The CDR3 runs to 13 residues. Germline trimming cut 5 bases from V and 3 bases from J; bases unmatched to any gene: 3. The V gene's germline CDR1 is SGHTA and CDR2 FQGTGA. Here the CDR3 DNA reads TGTGCCAGCAGCCAACAGGGGGGCTACGAGCAGTACTTC. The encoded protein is CASSQQGGYEQYF.

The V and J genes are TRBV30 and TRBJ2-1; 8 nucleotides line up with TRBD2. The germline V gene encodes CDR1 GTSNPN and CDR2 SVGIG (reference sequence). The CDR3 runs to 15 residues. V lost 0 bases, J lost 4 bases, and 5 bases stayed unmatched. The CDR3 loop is CAWSVRGGQYNEQFF. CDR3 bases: TGTGCCTGGAGTGTACGGGGGGGGCAGTACAATGAGCAGTTCTTC. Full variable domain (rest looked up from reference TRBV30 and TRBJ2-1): SQTIHQWPATLVQPVGSPLSLECTVEGTSNPNLYWYRQAAGRGLQLLFYSVGIGQISSEVPQNLSASRPQDRQFILSSKKLLLSDSGFYLCAWSVRGGQYNEQFFGPGTRLTVL.

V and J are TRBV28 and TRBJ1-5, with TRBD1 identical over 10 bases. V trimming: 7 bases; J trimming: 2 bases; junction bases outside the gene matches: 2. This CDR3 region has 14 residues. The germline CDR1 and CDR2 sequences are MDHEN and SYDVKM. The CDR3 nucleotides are TGTGCCAGCACCGGGACAGGGGGCAATCAGCCCCAGCATTTT. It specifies CASTGTGGNQPQHF.

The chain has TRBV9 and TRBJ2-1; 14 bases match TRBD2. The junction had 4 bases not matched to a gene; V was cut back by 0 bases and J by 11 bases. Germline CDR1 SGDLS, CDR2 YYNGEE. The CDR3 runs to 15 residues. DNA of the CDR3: TGTGCCAGCAGCGTAGAGACTAGCGGGAGGGCCCAGCAGTTCTTC. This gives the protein CASSVETSGRAQQFF.

CDR3: CASSATKQGAISTDTQYF. CDR3 DNA sequence: TGTGCCAGTAGTGCCACCAAACAGGGAGCTATTAGCACAGATACGCAGTATTTT. V is TRBV19 and J is TRBJ2-3; perhaps TRBD1 as D (6 bases). The CDR3 is 18 residues long. Germline CDR1 LNHDA, CDR2 SQIVND (reference sequence). Trimming removed 5 bases at V and 0 bases at J, with 21 bases between.